Each of the 31 T cell receptor beta chains below was sequenced from the same sample in a study of PD-1 blockade in classical Hodgkin lymphoma. The repertoire was sequenced with immunoSEQ multiplex PCR; TCRdb's copy has only in-frame clones and lacks some. Here the sample spans roughly 30,000 clones, about 89% being singletons. Regarding time point: newly diagnosed, previously untreated cHL patient sample. Using magnetic negative selection, the CD4+ T cells were separated out of thawed PBMCs. Sequencing was performed on CD4+ T cells from blood. Receptor source: a human donor with classical Hodgkin lymphoma.

The rearrangement joins TRBV29-1 to TRBJ1-1; TRBD1 is a possible D gene (5 bases). The CDR3 covers 14 residues. The germline gives CDR1 SQVTM, CDR2 ANQGSEA. V lost 2 bases and J 2 bases, leaving 12 bases between the germline ends. The CDR3 spells CSVERIQANTEAFF. The CDR3 DNA sequence: TGCAGCGTTGAAAGGATACAGGCAAACACTGAAGCTTTCTTT.

The V and J genes are TRBV5-4 and TRBJ1-1; D is ambiguous. This CDR3 is 14 amino acids long. V was pared by 4 bases and J by 1 base, with 11 bases between. Germline V gene sequence: CDR1 SGHNT, CDR2 YYREEE (reference sequence). CDR3 in DNA: TGTGCCAGCAGCGTCGCCTTAACGAACACTGAAGCTTTCTTT. This encodes CASSVALTNTEAFF.

The chain links TRBV5-4 to TRBJ2-3; the D gene could be TRBD1 or TRBD2 (5 bases each). The germline CDR1 and CDR2 sequences are SGHNT and YYREEE (reference sequence). V shed 4 bases and J shed 1 base, with 16 bases lying between them. The CDR3 covers 16 residues. CDR3 bases: TGTGCCAGCAGCAGCCCTCGCTTGGGGGGCACAGATACGCAGTATTTT. Translation gives CASSSPRLGGTDTQYF.

The V call is TRBV5-1, the J call TRBJ2-2; no firm D call. The CDR3 contains 13 residues. In germline, CDR1 is SGHRS, CDR2 YFSETQ. The V end lost 5 bases, the J end lost 1 base, and 6 bases lay between the germline ends. This chain's CDR3 is CASRPGNTGELFF. CDR3 nucleotides: TGCGCCAGCAGACCGGGGAACACCGGGGAGCTGTTTTTT.

The chain links TRBV27 to TRBJ1-2; TRBD1 aligns across 7 bases. Losses at the gene ends were 4 bases for V and 2 bases for J; bases not matched to a gene: 10. Germline values: CDR1 MNHEY, CDR2 SMNVEV (reference sequence). This CDR3 spans 16 amino acids. CDR3 amino acids: CASSSRDSLPNYGYTF. DNA for the CDR3: TGTGCCAGCAGTTCTCGGGACAGTTTACCCAACTATGGCTACACCTTC.

The V and J genes are TRBV5-6 and TRBJ2-2; 7 nucleotides line up with TRBD2. Trimming at V came to 4 bases and at J to 1 base, leaving 7 bases not matched to a gene. The CDR3 length is 16 residues. Germline CDR1 SGHDT, CDR2 YYEEEE. CDR3 residues: CASSDATGGNTGELFF. The CDR3 DNA is TGTGCCAGCAGCGACGCCACGGGGGGGAACACCGGGGAGCTGTTTTTT.

The table lists this clone with a few counts. The V call is TRBV28, the J call TRBJ1-5; D is uncertain. The CDR3 totals 11 residues. Germline V CDR1 and CDR2: MDHEN, SYDVKM. Trimming shortened V by 6 bases and J by 11 bases, and 11 bases separated the two germline ends. This CDR3 is CASRMERAQHF. The CDR3 nucleotides read TGTGCCAGCAGGATGGAGAGGGCCCAGCATTTT.

The V call is TRBV5-1, the J call TRBJ2-3, with a weak D call TRBD1 (5 bases). Germline CDR1 reads SGHRS; CDR2 reads YFSETQ. V gave up 0 bases and J gave up 1 base, with 12 bases separating them. This CDR3 is built from 16 residues. In nucleotides, the CDR3 is TGCGCCAGCAGCTTGGGGGGCCCAGCCCGCACAGATACGCAGTATTTT. This gives the protein CASSLGGPARTDTQYF.

The rearrangement uses TRBV2 and TRBJ1-5; 7 bases agree with TRBD1. This CDR3 has 14 residues. Germline CDR1 reads SNHLY; CDR2 reads FYNNEI. J lost 6 bases, V lost 4 bases, and 6 bases had no gene match. The CDR3 DNA reads TGTGCCAGCAGTGTCCGACAGGGCACTCAGCCCCAGCATTTT. Translated, it gives CASSVRQGTQPQHF.

The V and J genes are TRBV10-3 and TRBJ2-1; D is unresolved. The germline V and J ends were trimmed by 4 bases and 6 bases, with 13 bases remaining between them. The CDR3 runs 14 residues. CDR1 is ENHRY and CDR2 is SYGVKD in the germline V gene. The CDR3 reads CAISGFAGGNEQFF. CDR3 nucleotides: TGTGCCATCAGTGGGTTTGCAGGCGGCAATGAGCAGTTCTTC.

V is TRBV5-6 and J is TRBJ1-2; D is perhaps TRBD1 (5 bases). This CDR3 comprises 14 residues. The germline V gene encodes CDR1 SGHDT and CDR2 YYEEEE. The V gene lost 4 bases and the J gene lost 4 bases, with 14 bases spanning the gap. CDR3 in DNA: TGTGCCAGCAGCCCACGGGAGGGGCCCTATGGCTACACCTTC. This translates into CASSPREGPYGYTF.

The count of this clone is one. The chain uses TRBV7-9 and TRBJ2-5; D not resolved. Between the trimmed V and J ends, which lost 1 base and 5 bases, there was a span of 11 bases. This CDR3 is 14 amino acids long. Germline CDR1 and CDR2: SEHNR and FQNEAQ (reference sequence). This CDR3 reads CASSLGAVGETQYF. The CDR3, as DNA: TGTGCCAGCAGCTTAGGGGCGGTTGGGGAGACCCAGTACTTC.

V and J are TRBV18 and TRBJ2-1; D not certain. Trimming pared 2 bases from V and 8 bases from J, leaving 10 bases between. Looked up from germline, CDR1 is KGHSH and CDR2 is LQKENI. This CDR3 region has 13 residues. The DNA for the CDR3 is TGTGCCAGCTCACCAACCCAGGTGGATGAGCAGTTCTTC. Amino acids: CASSPTQVDEQFF.

The rearrangement links TRBV5-6 to TRBJ2-6; D ambiguous. V dropped 4 bases and J dropped 0 bases, with 5 bases sitting between them. The CDR3 extends over 14 amino acids. Germline V CDR1 and CDR2: SGHDT, YYEEEE. For the CDR3, the DNA is TGTGCCAGCAGCGGCGGCTCTGGGGCCAACGTCCTGACTTTC. It specifies CASSGGSGANVLTF.

In this sample, this clone turned up once. The genes are TRBV15 and TRBJ2-7, with D perhaps TRBD1 (5 bases). The germline V gene encodes CDR1 LNHNV and CDR2 YYDKDF (reference sequence). The germline V and J ends were trimmed by 0 bases and 3 bases, with 9 bases remaining between them. There are 14 residues in the CDR3. The CDR3 coding sequence is TGTGCCACCAGCAGAGACCGTCAGGGCTACGAGCAGTACTTC. Encoded protein: CATSRDRQGYEQYF. The whole variable domain, remainder taken from reference TRBV15 and TRBJ2-7, is DAMVIQNPRYQVTQFGKPVTLSCSQTLNHNVMYWYQQKSSQAPKLLFHYYDKDFNNEADTPDNFQSRRPNTSFCFLDIRSPGLGDTAMYLCATSRDRQGYEQYFGPGTRLTVT.

The chain combines TRBV11-2 with TRBJ2-5, with 7 bases matching TRBD1. The germline gives CDR1 SGHAT, CDR2 FQNNGV. The trim removed 5 bases at V and 3 bases at J, leaving 3 bases unmatched. The CDR3 sequence is 13 residues long. The CDR3 reads CASSRDREETQYF. CDR3 nucleotide sequence: TGTGCCAGCAGCCGGGACAGAGAAGAGACCCAGTACTTC.

The rearrangement uses TRBV30 and TRBJ2-7; D tentatively fits TRBD1 or TRBD2 (6 bases each). The CDR3 extends over 13 amino acids. Germline CDR1 reads GTSNPN; CDR2 reads SVGIG (reference sequence). CDR3 protein: CVMGRGPLYEQYF. Here the CDR3 DNA reads TGTGTCATGGGACGGGGGCCACTCTACGAGCAGTACTTC. Filled out from reference TRBV30 and TRBJ2-7, the complete variable domain reads SQTIHQWPATLVQPVGSPLSLECTVEGTSNPNLYWYRQAAGRGLQLLFYSVGIGQISSEVPQNLSASRPQDRQFILSSKKLLLSDSGFYLCVMGRGPLYEQYFGPGTRLTVT.

This clone was seen only once. The V call is TRBV12-5, the J call TRBJ2-2, with D unclear. In germline, CDR1 is LGHNT, CDR2 FRNRAP. The CDR3 length is 14 residues. V was trimmed by 7 bases and J by 0 bases, leaving 9 bases between them. CDR3 sequence (DNA): TGTGCTAGTGCACGGAGATCGAACACCGGGGAGCTGTTTTTT. This translates into CASARRSNTGELFF.

In its sample, this clone was seen a few times. The gene calls are TRBV11-2 and TRBJ1-5; D is perhaps TRBD1 (6 bases). V was cut by 4 bases and J by 7 bases, with 14 bases left in between. The CDR3 has 14 residues. Germline CDR1 reads SGHAT; CDR2 reads FQNNGV. DNA of the CDR3: TGTGCCAGCAGCTCCATACAGGGAGGGCAGCCCCAGCATTTT. Translating gives CASSSIQGGQPQHF.

This chain uses TRBV6-1 with TRBJ2-2; TRBD1 might be the D (5 bases). This CDR3 contains 15 residues. CDR1 and CDR2 (germline): MNHNS, SASEGT. Trimming stripped 5 bases from V and 0 bases from J, with 10 bases between. The CDR3 is CASSSQTANTGELFF. The CDR3 DNA reads TGTGCCAGCAGTTCCCAGACAGCGAACACCGGGGAGCTGTTTTTT.

The chain links TRBV5-4 to TRBJ2-7; TRBD2 is a possible D gene (5 bases). V was clipped by 3 bases and J by 6 bases, with 7 bases between them. This CDR3 is 11 amino acids long. Per germline, CDR1 SGHNT and CDR2 YYREEE (reference sequence). The chain's CDR3 is CASSSGGEQYF. The CDR3 DNA follows: TGTGCCAGCAGCTCTGGAGGCGAGCAGTACTTC.

The genes are TRBV28 and TRBJ1-4, with D possibly being TRBD1 (5 bases). Germline V gives CDR1 MDHEN, CDR2 SYDVKM. The CDR3 length is 13 residues. The V end was cut by 6 bases, the J end by 8 bases, with 13 bases between. The CDR3 sequence is CASRNPGVEKLFF. The CDR3 DNA follows: TGTGCCAGCAGAAACCCGGGGGTGGAAAAACTGTTTTTT.

The chain couples TRBV18 to TRBJ1-4; D is undetermined. The germline V gene has CDR1 KGHSH and CDR2 LQKENI. The V end lost 4 bases, the J end lost 4 bases, and 13 bases lay between the germline ends. This CDR3 is built from 15 residues. The CDR3 nucleotides are TGTGCCAGCTCACGAACCACGGTTGGTAATGAAAAACTGTTTTTT. It encodes CASSRTTVGNEKLFF.

The rearrangement uses TRBV19 and TRBJ2-7; no definite D call. Germline CDR1 and CDR2: LNHDA and SQIVND (reference sequence). The CDR3 loop spans 17 amino acids. Trimming removed 5 bases at V and 3 bases at J, with 23 bases between. The CDR3 reads CASSPLLDPTRFYEQYF. The CDR3 bases are TGTGCCAGTAGTCCTCTGTTGGACCCGACGAGGTTCTACGAGCAGTACTTC.

This clone appeared once. The V call is TRBV19, the J call TRBJ1-1; 9 bases agree with TRBD1. Trimming at V came to 5 bases and at J to 6 bases, leaving 10 bases not matched to a gene. Per the germline V gene, CDR1 is LNHDA and CDR2 is SQIVND (reference sequence). This CDR3 region has 15 residues. This CDR3 reads CASSARTGARAEAFF. DNA of the CDR3: TGTGCCAGTAGTGCCCGGACAGGGGCAAGGGCTGAAGCTTTCTTT.

This clone turned up a few times. V is TRBV18 and J is TRBJ2-4; D might be TRBD1 (6 bases). V lost 2 bases and J 5 bases, leaving 10 bases between the germline ends. Germline V CDR1 and CDR2: KGHSH, LQKENI. This CDR3 contains 14 residues. This CDR3 is CASSPLGAQNIQYF. CDR3 sequence (DNA): TGTGCCAGCTCACCATTGGGGGCACAAAACATTCAGTACTTC.

The chain has TRBV18 and TRBJ2-5; no firm D call. V lost 1 base, J lost 1 base, and 13 bases lay in between. Germline CDR1 reads KGHSH; CDR2 reads LQKENI. The length of the CDR3 is 16 residues. The chain's CDR3 is CASSPLVGDTQETQYF. Here the CDR3 DNA reads TGTGCCAGCTCACCACTAGTTGGTGATACCCAAGAGACCCAGTACTTC.

This rearrangement joins TRBV11-2 to TRBJ1-2; the D is unclear. The CDR3 totals 16 residues. Trimming took 7 bases from V and 0 from J, leaving 18 bases between them. Germline V gene data show CDR1 as SGHAT and CDR2 as FQNNGV. Written as DNA, the CDR3 is TGTGCCAGCACCGAATCGGAGGCCCTAGCTAACTATGGCTACACCTTC. As protein: CASTESEALANYGYTF.

This clone occurred once. The chain couples TRBV19 to TRBJ1-1, with D maybe TRBD1 (5 bases). Deletions cut 4 bases from V and 8 bases from J, with 20 bases between. The germline V gene encodes CDR1 LNHDA and CDR2 SQIVND (reference sequence). CDR3 size: 15 residues. The CDR3 is CASSTQGLASLEAFF. In nucleotides, the CDR3 is TGTGCCAGTAGTACGCAGGGCCTGGCCTCCCTCGAAGCTTTCTTT. The entire variable domain, with the rest obtained from reference TRBV19 and TRBJ1-1, is as follows: DGGITQSPKYLFRKEGQNVTLSCEQNLNHDAMYWYRQDPGQGLRLIYYSQIVNDFQKGDIAEGYSVSREKKESFPLTVTSAQKNPTAFYLCASSTQGLASLEAFFGQGTRLTVV.

This clone was detected only once. The chain links TRBV7-9 to TRBJ1-4, with 10 bases aligning to TRBD1. With V trimmed by 2 bases and J by 5 bases, 2 bases remained unmatched. The germline CDR1 and CDR2 sequences are SEHNR and FQNEAQ (reference sequence). The CDR3 runs 15 residues. CDR3 loop: CASSLKTGGNEKLFF. The CDR3 bases are TGTGCCAGCAGCTTAAAGACAGGGGGCAATGAAAAACTGTTTTTT.

The CDR3 region has the DNA TGTGCCAGCAGGGGGTACACCGCAACTAATGAAAAACTGTTTTTT. As protein: CASRGYTATNEKLFF. The chain uses TRBV6-1 and TRBJ1-4, with D unresolved. CDR3 size: 15 residues. Trimming stripped 6 bases from V and 0 bases from J, with 11 bases between. Germline assignment: CDR1 MNHNS and CDR2 SASEGT.